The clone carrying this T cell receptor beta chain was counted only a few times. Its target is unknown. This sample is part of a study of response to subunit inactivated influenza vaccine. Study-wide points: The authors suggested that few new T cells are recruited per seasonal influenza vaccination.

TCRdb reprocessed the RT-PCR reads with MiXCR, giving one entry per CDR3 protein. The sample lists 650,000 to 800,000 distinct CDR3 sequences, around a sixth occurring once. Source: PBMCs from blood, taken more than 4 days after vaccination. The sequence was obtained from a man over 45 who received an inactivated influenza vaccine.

The CDR3, as DNA: TGTGCCAGCAGAGACGGGAGGAGGACAGATACGCAGTATTTT. Encoded protein: CASRDGRRTDTQYF. The chain employs TRBV3-1 and TRBJ2-3; the match to TRBD2 covers 7 bases. This CDR3 is 14 amino acids long. Germline CDR1 is LGHDT and CDR2 is YNNKEL (reference sequence). Trimming at V came to 6 bases and at J to 3 bases, leaving 6 bases not matched to a gene.